The 32 T cell receptor beta chains below all came from one sample that was sequenced in a study of T cells in women clearing cervical HPV infection. Clones were sequenced by immunoSEQ multiplex PCR, and TCRdb holds only the in-frame ones, with some missing. The sample features under 45,000 clones, with under 6.5% in its top ten. The sample consisted of blood buffy coat. Every receptor here comes from a woman aged 18 to 69 with a cervical HPV16 infection that either progressed to CIN3+ or cleared (not recorded which).

Concerning this clone itself: The read falls 3 residues short of the CDR3 end, and the missing part is taken from the germline J gene. The rearrangement joins TRBV20-1 to TRBJ2-5; 10 nucleotides line up with TRBD1. The CDR3 consists of 19 residues. V lost 0 bases, J lost 0 bases, and 13 bases stayed unmatched. CDR1 DFQATT and CDR2 SNEGSKA come from the germline V gene (reference sequence). Partial CDR3 DNA: TGCAGTGCTAGAGATTATATGGGGACAGGGGACCCAGACCAAGAGACC. It encodes CSARDYMGTGDPDQET. The CDR3, in full, reads CSARDYMGTGDPDQETQYF.

Details on this clone: The CDR3 extends 3 residues past the end of the read, so its final part is completed from the germline J gene. The rearrangement uses TRBV6-2 or TRBV6-3 and TRBJ2-5; D may be TRBD1 (5 bases). CDR1 is MNHEY and CDR2 is SVGEGT in the germline V gene. This CDR3 contains 14 residues. CDR3 protein: CASSYGAPPDTQYF. The CDR3 DNA, read in part, is TGTGCCAGCAGTTATGGGGCCCCGCCAGATACC.

Comments on this clone: Read sequence stops 3 residues before the CDR3 end, and the germline J gene provides the missing end. The gene calls are TRBV19 and TRBJ1-2; 9 bases fit TRBD1. CDR3 size: 14 residues. Germline lookup yields CDR1 LNHDA and CDR2 SQIVND (reference sequence). The CDR3 here is CASSMDRGSDTYTF. The part of the CDR3 DNA that was read is TGTGCCAGTAGTATGGACAGGGGATCAGATACC.

Concerning this clone itself: Read sequence stops 3 residues before the CDR3 end, and the germline J gene provides the missing end. The chain links TRBV2 to TRBJ2-3; tentative D call: TRBD1 (6 bases). The CDR3 consists of 16 residues. Germline V CDR1 and CDR2: SNHLY, FYNNEI. The CDR3 bases that were read are TGTGCCAGCAGTCGCACTCAGGGGATCAGCAATCAGCCG. Encoded protein: CASSRTQGISNQP. The full CDR3 is CASSRTQGISNQPQYF.

With regard to this clone: The read ends 3 residues before the CDR3 terminus; that terminus is restored from the germline J gene. The rearrangement uses TRBV5-1 and TRBJ2-1; 12 positions match TRBD1. J was trimmed by 6 bases and V by 4 bases; bases with no gene match: 5. The CDR3 covers 15 residues. In germline, CDR1 is SGHRS, CDR2 YFSETQ. The CDR3 loop reads CASSLPGQGANEQFF. The covered CDR3 bases are TGCGCCAGCAGCCTACCGGGACAGGGGGCCAATGAG.

The CDR3 sequence is CASSEALGGRYYGYTF. The sequenced CDR3 bases are TGTGCCAGCAGTGAAGCGCTCGGGGGGCGATACTATGGC. V and J are TRBV6-1 and TRBJ1-2; a possible D gene is TRBD1 (6 bases). The read comes to an end 3 residues before the CDR3 does, leaving the germline J gene to fill in the end. Germline loops: CDR1 MNHNS, CDR2 SASEGT. Trimming took 0 bases from V and 3 from J, leaving 14 bases between them. The CDR3 totals 16 residues.

Remarks on this clone: The sequence runs out 3 residues before the end of the CDR3; the remainder is reconstructed from the germline J gene. The chain has TRBV19 and TRBJ1-6; no definite D call. CDR3 length equals 16 residues. Germline lookup yields CDR1 LNHDA and CDR2 SQIVND (reference sequence). The V end lost 7 bases, the J end lost 8 bases, and 21 bases lay between the germline ends. The CDR3 here is CASTMDSAALDSPLHF. The sequenced CDR3 bases are TGTGCCAGTACCATGGACTCGGCCGCGTTGGATTCACCC.

For this clone: The CDR3 end lies 3 residues beyond the end of the read and is filled in from the germline J gene. The V call is TRBV20-1, the J call TRBJ2-3; 10 bases map to TRBD1. V was pared by 1 base and J by 2 bases, with 15 bases of the junction left unmatched. The CDR3 has 19 residues. CDR1 is DFQATT, CDR2 SNEGSKA, per germline (reference sequence). CDR3 in amino acids: CSARVRDRGHVFLTDTQYF. Partial CDR3 DNA: TGCAGTGCTAGAGTGAGGGACAGGGGCCATGTTTTTCTCACAGATACG.

In the case of this clone: The CDR3 end lies 3 residues beyond the end of the read and is filled in from the germline J gene. The chain is built from TRBV20-1 and TRBJ2-7; 10 bases match TRBD1. The ends lost 3 bases at V and 6 bases at J; junction bases unmatched: 5. CDR3 length: 13 amino acids. CDR1 is DFQATT and CDR2 is SNEGSKA in the germline V gene (reference sequence). CDR3 sequence reads: CSASGQGGREQYF. Partial CDR3 DNA: TGCAGTGCTAGCGGACAGGGGGGGCGCGAG.

A remark on this clone: The CDR3 goes on 3 residues after the read ends, and that part is filled in from the germline J gene. The gene calls are TRBV18 and TRBJ2-7; 7 bases match TRBD2. J was trimmed by 0 bases and V by 1 base; bases with no gene match: 3. This CDR3 comprises 15 residues. CDR1 and CDR2 (germline): KGHSH, LQKENI. The CDR3 bases that were read are TGTGCCAGCTCACCACGGCTAGCGGACTCCTACGAG. It specifies CASSPRLADSYE. Given in full, the CDR3 is CASSPRLADSYEQYF.

A remark on this clone: Read data end 3 residues before the CDR3 end; the end is taken from the germline J gene. The chain employs TRBV6-1 and TRBJ1-4; 7 positions agree with TRBD1. Germline trimming cut 6 bases from V and 1 base from J; bases unmatched to any gene: 8. The CDR3 spans 16 residues. Germline-derived CDR1 and CDR2 are MNHNS and SASEGT. The chain's CDR3 is CASREQQGITNEKLFF. The sequenced part of the CDR3 DNA is TGTGCCAGCAGAGAACAACAGGGGATAACTAATGAAAAA.

As for this clone: The DNA ends 3 residues before the CDR3 does, and the rest of the CDR3 is filled in from the germline J gene. The V and J genes are TRBV19 and TRBJ2-2, with 10 bases lining up with TRBD2. With V trimmed by 7 bases and J by 5 bases, 4 bases remained unmatched. The V gene's germline CDR1 is LNHDA and CDR2 SQIVND (reference sequence). CDR3 size: 14 residues. CDR3 DNA, as far as it was read: TGTGCCAGTAAAAGGACTAGCGGTACCGGGGAG. It codes for CASKRTSGTGE. The entire CDR3 is CASKRTSGTGELFF.

The chain's CDR3 is CASSWGLAGGETQYF. The sequenced part of the CDR3 DNA is TGTGCCAGCAGCTGGGGACTAGCGGGAGGGGAGACC. The chain links TRBV5-6 to TRBJ2-5; 16 bases agree with TRBD2. The CDR3 is cut off 3 residues early in the read; its end comes from the germline J gene. V dropped 3 bases and J dropped 5; count of bases not matched to a gene: 1. The germline CDR1 and CDR2 sequences are SGHDT and YYEEEE. This CDR3 contains 15 residues.

About this clone itself: The CDR3 extends 3 residues past the end of the read, so its final part is completed from the germline J gene. The chain links TRBV6-4 to TRBJ1-4; possibly TRBD1 for D (5 bases). The V gene's germline CDR1 is MRHNA and CDR2 SNTAGT. The CDR3 contains 16 residues. Deletions cut 6 bases from V and 3 bases from J, with 17 bases between. The CDR3: CASRPGGGTANEKLFF. The sequenced CDR3 bases are TGTGCCAGCAGGCCGGGCGGGGGAACCGCTAATGAAAAA.

On this clone: With the read ending 3 residues before the CDR3 end, the germline J gene is used to fill in that end. V is TRBV19 and J is TRBJ2-6, with TRBD1 identical over 7 bases. Germline V gene lookup returns CDR1 LNHDA and CDR2 SQIVND (reference sequence). J was trimmed by 1 base and V by 2 bases; bases with no gene match: 5. This CDR3 has 17 residues. The CDR3 loop is CASSINRGSSGANVLTF. Incomplete CDR3 DNA: TGTGCCAGTAGTATAAACAGGGGATCGTCTGGGGCCAACGTC. The full variable domain, completed using reference TRBV19 and TRBJ2-6, is DGGITQSPKYLFRKEGQNVTLSCEQNLNHDAMYWYRQDPGQGLRLIYYSQIVNDFQKGDIAEGYSVSREKKESFPLTVTSAQKNPTAFYLCASSINRGSSGANVLTFGAGSRLTVL.

Comments on this clone: The CDR3 end is not reached by the read, which stops 3 residues before it; the germline J gene fills it in. This chain uses TRBV30 with TRBJ2-2; the D gene is possibly TRBD2 (6 bases). The length of the CDR3 is 14 residues. From germline, CDR1 is GTSNPN and CDR2 SVGIG (reference sequence). The CDR3 DNA, read in part, is TGTGCCTGGATGCGGGGTACCTATAATTCACCG. Amino acids: CAWMRGTYNSP. The full-length CDR3 reads as CAWMRGTYNSPLFF.

The CDR3 DNA, read in part, is TGTGCCAGCAGTGACAGAAGCTCCTACAATGAG. As protein: CASSDRSSYNE. The entire CDR3 reads CASSDRSSYNEQFF. This chain connects TRBV25-1 to TRBJ2-1; the D is unclear. The read terminates 3 residues before the CDR3 end, so the remaining end is supplied by the germline J gene. Trimming cost V 3 bases and J 0 bases, with 6 bases left between them. From germline, CDR1 is MGHDK and CDR2 SYGVNS. CDR3 size: 14 residues.

Regarding this clone: The read ends 3 residues shy of where the CDR3 ends; the end is completed using the germline J gene. J is TRBJ1-2 and V is TRBV6-4; a possible D gene is TRBD1 (6 bases). CDR1 and CDR2 from the germline V gene are MRHNA and SNTAGT. The CDR3 is made up of 14 amino acids. The CDR3 region is CASSPTGLGDGYTF. The CDR3 bases that were read are TGTGCCAGCAGTCCTACAGGGCTAGGAGACGGC.

A note on this clone: The missing CDR3 end, 3 residues past where the read stops, is filled in from the germline J gene. The chain employs TRBV6-1 and TRBJ2-1; D perhaps matches TRBD2 (5 bases). The germline gives CDR1 MNHNS, CDR2 SASEGT. The CDR3 is 16 residues long. V was shortened by 2 bases and J by 9 bases, with 20 bases between the two germline ends. Partial CDR3 DNA: TGTGCCAGCAGTGAACCAGGACTCCCTACCACCCCTGAG. This encodes CASSEPGLPTTPE. The whole CDR3 reads CASSEPGLPTTPEQFF.

In regard to this clone: The read halts 3 residues ahead of the CDR3 end, with the missing end drawn from the germline J gene. The chain joins TRBV30 to TRBJ1-2; no clear D gene. This CDR3 region has 13 residues. Looked up from germline, CDR1 is GTSNPN and CDR2 is SVGIG (reference sequence). The CDR3 is CAWSVTSGSDYTF. The CDR3 DNA, read in part, is TGTGCCTGGAGTGTAACTAGCGGATCCGAC.

Remarks on this clone: Read sequence stops 3 residues before the CDR3 end, and the germline J gene provides the missing end. The chain is built from TRBV20-1 and TRBJ1-5, with TRBD1 identical over 10 bases. Germline lookup yields CDR1 DFQATT and CDR2 SNEGSKA (reference sequence). This CDR3 contains 14 residues. Trimming removed 3 bases from V and 6 bases from J; junction bases left unmatched: 5. The CDR3 loop is CSARGQGNGQPQHF. The part of the CDR3 DNA that was read is TGCAGTGCTAGGGGACAGGGGAACGGTCAGCCC.

About this clone itself: The observed sequence ends 3 residues before the CDR3 terminus, with the missing tail filled in from the germline J gene. This sequence joins TRBV20-1 and TRBJ2-7; 7 bases are a match to TRBD1. This CDR3 is 13 amino acids long. The germline V gene has CDR1 DFQATT and CDR2 SNEGSKA (reference sequence). V shed 7 bases and J 0 bases; nucleotides not matched to a gene: 6. The DNA read from the CDR3 is TGCAGTGTTTCGGACAGGAACTCCTACGAG. Translated: CSVSDRNSYE. The full-length CDR3 reads as CSVSDRNSYEQYF.

On this clone itself: The read terminates 3 residues before the CDR3 end, so the remaining end is supplied by the germline J gene. This chain connects TRBV14 to TRBJ2-2; D ambiguous. CDR3 length: 14 amino acids. The V gene lost 3 bases and the J gene lost 7 bases, with 12 bases spanning the gap. CDR1 SGHDN and CDR2 FVKESK come from the germline V gene. CDR3 DNA (partial): TGTGCCAGCAGCCAGCCGTCAACAATCGGGGAG. It codes for CASSQPSTIGE. The CDR3 in its entirety is CASSQPSTIGELFF.

About this clone itself: The CDR3 is cut off 3 residues early in the read; its end comes from the germline J gene. V is TRBV5-1 and J is TRBJ2-7; 8 bases match TRBD2. This CDR3 spans 16 amino acids. With 0 bases clipped from V and 6 bases from J, the junction kept 11 bases outside the gene matches. CDR1 is SGHRS and CDR2 is YFSETQ in the germline V gene. The sequenced CDR3 bases are TGCGCCAGCAGCTTGGGGACAAGAGCGGGAGAGGGCGAG. It translates to CASSLGTRAGEGE. The whole CDR3 sequence is CASSLGTRAGEGEQYF.

With regard to this clone: Read sequence stops 3 residues before the CDR3 end, and the germline J gene provides the missing end. The chain employs TRBV20-1 and TRBJ2-7; 9 bases match TRBD1. The CDR3 sequence is 17 residues long. V trimming: 6 bases; J trimming: 5 bases; junction bases outside the gene matches: 20. Germline assignment: CDR1 DFQATT and CDR2 SNEGSKA (reference sequence). The sequenced part of the CDR3 DNA is TGCAGTGCATCCCGAAGCGGCCACAGGGGGCGCGGGGACGAG. Translation: CSASRSGHRGRGDE. In full, the CDR3 is CSASRSGHRGRGDEQYF.

A note on this clone: The read is 3 residues too short to cover the CDR3 end, so that end is filled in from the germline J gene. The chain recombines TRBV11-2 with TRBJ2-7; possibly TRBD1 for D (6 bases). The CDR3 totals 14 residues. The germline CDR1 and CDR2 sequences are SGHAT and FQNNGV. V was trimmed by 1 base and J by 2 bases, leaving 9 bases between them. The sequenced CDR3 bases are TGTGCCAGCAGCTTAGTAGGGGGAGCCTACGAG. Translation gives CASSLVGGAYE. The whole CDR3 protein reads CASSLVGGAYEQYF.

About this clone itself: Coverage ceases 3 residues before the CDR3 finishes, and the germline J gene fills in the end. This chain links TRBV30 with TRBJ1-4; 8 positions match TRBD1. Germline lookup yields CDR1 GTSNPN and CDR2 SVGIG (reference sequence). The junction had 6 bases not matched to a gene; V was cut back by 3 bases and J by 3 bases. The CDR3 contains 15 residues. The sequenced part of the CDR3 DNA is TGTGCCTGGAGGCGCGGACAGGGCGCTAATGAAAAA. Protein sequence: CAWRRGQGANEK. The whole CDR3 protein is CAWRRGQGANEKLFF.

As regards this clone: The read gets to within 3 residues of the CDR3 end, and the germline J gene fills in the rest. V and J are TRBV7-6 and TRBJ2-7, with TRBD1 matching over 7 bases. The trim removed 6 bases at V and 2 bases at J, leaving 7 bases unmatched. Germline V gene sequence: CDR1 SGHVS, CDR2 FNYEAQ. The CDR3 loop spans 14 amino acids. CDR3 bases read: TGTGCCAGCAGTCCGGGACAGCCGACCTACGAG. The encoded protein is CASSPGQPTYE. The full CDR3 protein is CASSPGQPTYEQYF.

In regard to this clone: The read falls 3 residues short of the CDR3 end, and the missing part is taken from the germline J gene. The J gene is TRBJ2-1, the V gene TRBV20-1, with 9 nucleotides matching TRBD2. The V gene's germline CDR1 is DFQATT and CDR2 SNEGSKA (reference sequence). V lost 3 bases, J lost 6 bases, and 6 bases stayed unmatched. This CDR3 is built from 14 residues. The covered CDR3 bases are TGCAGTGCTAGTGGCGGGAGGGCCTCCAATGAG. This codes for CSASGGRASNE. The full CDR3 sequence reads CSASGGRASNEQFF.

As regards this clone: The CDR3 end lies 3 residues beyond the end of the read and is filled in from the germline J gene. J is TRBJ2-1 and V is TRBV2, with D possibly TRBD2 on 7 matching bases. V lost 7 bases and J lost 4, with 14 bases in between. In germline, CDR1 is SNHLY, CDR2 FYNNEI. CDR3 length: 14 amino acids. CDR3 residues: CASKGAGTYNEQFF. Partial CDR3 DNA: TGTGCCAGCAAAGGAGCGGGGACATACAATGAG.

Concerning this clone: The DNA ends 3 residues before the CDR3 does, and the rest of the CDR3 is filled in from the germline J gene. The chain carries TRBV11-2 and TRBJ2-1, with a possible D match to TRBD1 (6 bases). V was shortened by 6 bases and J by 9 bases, with 15 bases between the two germline ends. This CDR3 has 13 amino acids. Germline CDR1 SGHAT, CDR2 FQNNGV. This CDR3 reads CASSPSQGTEQFF. The CDR3 bases that were read are TGTGCCAGCAGTCCCTCCCAGGGGACTGAG.

Note on this clone: The read terminates 3 residues ahead of where the CDR3 ends, so the germline J gene completes it. The V call is TRBV7-2, the J call TRBJ2-3, with 9 bases that match TRBD2. V was pared by 4 bases and J by 2 bases, with 4 bases of the junction left unmatched. This CDR3 region has 15 residues. Germline V gives CDR1 SGHTA, CDR2 FQGNSA. The part of the CDR3 DNA that was read is TGTGCCAGCAGCTCGCCGGGACTAGCCACAGATACG. Translation: CASSSPGLATDT. The whole CDR3 is CASSSPGLATDTQYF.